The 12 T cell receptor beta chains given below trace back to one sample, sequenced in a study of CD8+ T cells in alopecia areata. Extracted RNA was reverse transcribed, and the resulting cDNA served as sequencing template. Here immunoSEQ multiplex PCR was the method, and the copy in TCRdb shows in-frame clones only, minus some. In the table there are a few hundred thousand clones, around three fifths of which are singletons. Treatment noted: oral pan-JAK inhibitor, 5-10 mg twice daily. The sequences come from CD4+ T cells sorted from blood, collected around week 54, from a patient treated with tofacitinib. The origin of the receptors is a human donor with alopecia areata.

In this sample, this clone turned up a few times. The chain uses TRBV7-9 and TRBJ1-4; D gene ambiguous. V lost 5 bases, J lost 5 bases, and 15 bases lay in between. This CDR3 comprises 15 residues. Looked up from germline, CDR1 is SEHNR and CDR2 is FQNEAQ (reference sequence). The CDR3 coding sequence is TGTGCCAGCAGCCCCGGCGGCAGGCAAAATGAAAAACTGTTTTTT. Residues: CASSPGGRQNEKLFF. The variable domain in full, completed from reference TRBV7-9 and TRBJ1-4, reads DTGVSQNPRHKITKRGQNVTFRCDPISEHNRLYWYRQTLGQGPEFLTYFQNEAQLEKSRLLSDRFSAERPKGSFSTLEIQRTEQGDSAMYLCASSPGGRQNEKLFFGSGTQLSVL.

This rearrangement joins TRBV5-1 to TRBJ1-6; weak D call: TRBD1 (6 bases). Per the germline V gene, CDR1 is SGHRS and CDR2 is YFSETQ. V was trimmed by 1 base and J by 10 bases, leaving 12 bases between them. The CDR3 extends over 14 amino acids. CDR3 DNA: TGCGCCAGCAGCTTGATCCCAGGGGACTCACCCCTCCACTTT. Encoded protein: CASSLIPGDSPLHF.

Comments on this clone: The junction departs from germline at one end; a sequencing error may be responsible. V is TRBV30 and J is TRBJ1-5; D is perhaps TRBD1 (5 bases). CDR1 GTSNPN and CDR2 SVGIG come from the germline V gene (reference sequence). The CDR3 totals 11 residues. This chain's CDR3 is CASGGPGPKHF. For the CDR3, the DNA is TGTGCCTCGGGAGGGCCGGGGCCCAAGCATTTT.

This clone was picked up a small number of times. The chain employs TRBV29-1 and TRBJ2-5, with 7 bases that match TRBD2. This CDR3 contains 11 residues. The junction had 1 base not matched to a gene; V was cut back by 4 bases and J by 5 bases. The V gene's germline CDR1 is SQVTM and CDR2 ANQGSEA. CDR3 nucleotide sequence: TGCAGCGTTGTGGGGGGGGAGACCCAGTACTTC. Amino acid sequence: CSVVGGETQYF.

This chain joins TRBV9 and TRBJ1-1; D ambiguous. Germline V CDR1 and CDR2: SGDLS, YYNGEE. The CDR3 has 13 amino acids. V dropped 0 bases and J dropped 2 bases, with 5 bases sitting between them. The DNA for the CDR3 is TGTGCCAGCAGCGTAGGAGACAACACTGAAGCTTTCTTT. Amino acid sequence: CASSVGDNTEAFF.

This chain links TRBV5-4 with TRBJ2-5; D is perhaps TRBD1 (6 bases). The germline V gene encodes CDR1 SGHNT and CDR2 YYREEE (reference sequence). This CDR3 has 13 amino acids. V was shortened by 2 bases and J by 5 bases, with 10 bases between the two germline ends. CDR3 loop: CASSFRGTETQYF. The CDR3 DNA reads as TGTGCCAGCAGCTTCAGGGGTACGGAGACCCAGTACTTC.

With regard to this clone: At the DNA level, this CDR3 is encoded by other sequences in the same sample as well. The chain joins TRBV30 to TRBJ1-5; no firm D call. CDR1 and CDR2 (germline): GTSNPN, SVGIG (reference sequence). V lost 0 bases, J lost 4 bases, and 4 bases lay in between. The length of the CDR3 is 12 residues. Here the CDR3 reads CAWSVGNQPQHF. The DNA for the CDR3 is TGTGCCTGGAGTGTTGGGAATCAGCCCCAGCATTTT.

This clone was picked up many times. The chain uses TRBV30 and TRBJ2-5; TRBD2 agrees at 7 bases. Germline loops: CDR1 GTSNPN, CDR2 SVGIG (reference sequence). V trimming: 5 bases; J trimming: 1 base; junction bases outside the gene matches: 4. The CDR3 is 13 residues long. This CDR3 is CAWAGDLQETQYF. CDR3 DNA sequence: TGTGCCTGGGCGGGGGACCTCCAAGAGACCCAGTACTTC.

The chain recombines TRBV29-1 with TRBJ2-2; D gene unclear. The CDR3 extends over 11 amino acids. V lost 2 bases, J lost 2 bases, and 0 bases lay in between. Germline V gives CDR1 SQVTM, CDR2 ANQGSEA. CDR3 in DNA: TGCAGCGTTGAAAACACCGGGGAGCTGTTTTTT. Translated, it gives CSVENTGELFF.

This clone came up a few times. This sample also contains other DNA sequences that code for the same CDR3. The J gene is TRBJ2-1, the V gene TRBV29-1; 10 positions match TRBD1. J lost 4 bases, V lost 7 bases, and 4 bases had no gene match. CDR1 is SQVTM and CDR2 is ANQGSEA in the germline V gene. CDR3 length equals 13 residues. CDR3 nucleotide sequence: TGCAGCGCTGGGACAGGGGTTTACAATGAGCAGTTCTTC. Protein: CSAGTGVYNEQFF.

The sample holds a few counts of this clone. This rearrangement joins TRBV5-1 to TRBJ1-6; unclear D gene. Deletions cut 0 bases from V and 7 bases from J, with 11 bases between. The CDR3 loop spans 15 amino acids. Looked up from germline, CDR1 is SGHRS and CDR2 is YFSETQ. The CDR3, as DNA: TGCGCCAGCAGCTTGGTCGGACGTGGGAATTCACCCCTCCACTTT. This translates into CASSLVGRGNSPLHF. The whole variable domain, remainder taken from reference TRBV5-1 and TRBJ1-6, is KAGVTQTPRYLIKTRGQQVTLSCSPISGHRSVSWYQQTPGQGLQFLFEYFSETQRNKGNFPGRFSGRQFSNSRSEMNVSTLELGDSALYLCASSLVGRGNSPLHFGNGTRLTVT.

This clone was detected only a few times. The chain recombines TRBV20-1 with TRBJ2-1, with D maybe TRBD2 (6 bases). Trimming removed 1 base at V and 16 bases at J, with 14 bases between. Germline CDR1 is DFQATT and CDR2 is SNEGSKA (reference sequence). CDR3 size: 11 residues. CDR3 in amino acids: CSARGGEISFF. The DNA for the CDR3 is TGCAGTGCTAGAGGGGGGGAAATAAGCTTCTTC.